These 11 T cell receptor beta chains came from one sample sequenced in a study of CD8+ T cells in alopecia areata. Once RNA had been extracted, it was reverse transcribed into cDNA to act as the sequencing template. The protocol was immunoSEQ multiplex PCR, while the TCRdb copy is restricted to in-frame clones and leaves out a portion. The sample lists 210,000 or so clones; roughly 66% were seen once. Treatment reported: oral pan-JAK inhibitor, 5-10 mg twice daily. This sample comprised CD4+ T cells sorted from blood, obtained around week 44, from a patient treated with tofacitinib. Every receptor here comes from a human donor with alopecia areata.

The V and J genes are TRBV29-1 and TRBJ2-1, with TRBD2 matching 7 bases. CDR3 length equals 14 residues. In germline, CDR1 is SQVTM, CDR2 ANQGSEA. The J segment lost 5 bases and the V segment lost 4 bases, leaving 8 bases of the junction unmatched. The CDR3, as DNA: TGCAGCGTTGGTTACCGACTAGCCCACAATGAGCAGTTCTTC. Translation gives CSVGYRLAHNEQFF.

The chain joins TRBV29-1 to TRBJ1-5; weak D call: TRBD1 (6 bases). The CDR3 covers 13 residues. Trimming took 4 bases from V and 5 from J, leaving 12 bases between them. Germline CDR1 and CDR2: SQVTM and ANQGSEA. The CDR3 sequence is CSVAGARDQPQHF. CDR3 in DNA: TGCAGCGTTGCGGGGGCTCGGGATCAGCCCCAGCATTTT.

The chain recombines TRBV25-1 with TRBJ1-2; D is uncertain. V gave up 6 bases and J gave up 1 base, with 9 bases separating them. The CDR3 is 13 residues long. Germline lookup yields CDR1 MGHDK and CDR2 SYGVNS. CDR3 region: CASSLTFNYGYTF. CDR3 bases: TGTGCCAGCAGCTTGACCTTTAACTATGGCTACACCTTC.

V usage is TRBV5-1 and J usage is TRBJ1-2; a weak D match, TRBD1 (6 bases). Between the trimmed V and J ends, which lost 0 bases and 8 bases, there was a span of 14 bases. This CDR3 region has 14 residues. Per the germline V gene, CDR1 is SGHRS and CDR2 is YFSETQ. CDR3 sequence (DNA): TGCGCCAGCAGCTTGGACACAGGGCAAACAGGCTACACCTTC. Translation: CASSLDTGQTGYTF.

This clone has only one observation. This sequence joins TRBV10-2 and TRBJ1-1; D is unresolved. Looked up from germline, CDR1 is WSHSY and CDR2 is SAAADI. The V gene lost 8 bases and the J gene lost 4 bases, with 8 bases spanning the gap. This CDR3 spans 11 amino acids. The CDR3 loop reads CASGEGTEAFF. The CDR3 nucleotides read TGCGCCAGCGGGGAGGGCACTGAAGCTTTCTTT.

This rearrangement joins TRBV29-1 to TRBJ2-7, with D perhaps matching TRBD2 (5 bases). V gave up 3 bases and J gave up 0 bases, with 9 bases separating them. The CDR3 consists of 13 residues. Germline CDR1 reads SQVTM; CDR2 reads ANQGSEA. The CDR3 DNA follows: TGCAGCGTTGAGGGTCGGGGCTCCTACGAGCAGTACTTC. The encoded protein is CSVEGRGSYEQYF.

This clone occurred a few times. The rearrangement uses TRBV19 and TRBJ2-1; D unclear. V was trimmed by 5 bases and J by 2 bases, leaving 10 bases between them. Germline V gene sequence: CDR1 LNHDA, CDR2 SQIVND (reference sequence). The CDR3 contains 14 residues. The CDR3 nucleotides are TGTGCCAGTAGTTACCTCTTCCCCTACAATGAGCAGTTCTTC. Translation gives CASSYLFPYNEQFF.

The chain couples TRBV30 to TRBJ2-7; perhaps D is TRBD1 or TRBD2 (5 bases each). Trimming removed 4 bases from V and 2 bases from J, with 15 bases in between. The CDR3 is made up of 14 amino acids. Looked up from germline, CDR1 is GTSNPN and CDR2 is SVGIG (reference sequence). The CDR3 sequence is CAWTGQGATYEQYF. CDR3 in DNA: TGTGCCTGGACCGGGCAGGGAGCCACCTACGAGCAGTACTTC.

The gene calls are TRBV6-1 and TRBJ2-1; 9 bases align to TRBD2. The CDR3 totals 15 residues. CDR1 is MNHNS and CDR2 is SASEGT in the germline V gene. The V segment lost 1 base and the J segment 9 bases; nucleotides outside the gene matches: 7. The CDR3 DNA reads TGTGCCAGCAGTGAAGGTATTAGCGGGGGATTTGAGCAGTTCTTC. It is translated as CASSEGISGGFEQFF.

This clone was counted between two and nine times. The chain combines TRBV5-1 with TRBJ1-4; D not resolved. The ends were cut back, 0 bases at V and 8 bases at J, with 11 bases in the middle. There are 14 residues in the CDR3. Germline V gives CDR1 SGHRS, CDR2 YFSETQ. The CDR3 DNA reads TGCGCCAGCAGCTTGGGCCAGGAGGCAGAAAAACTGTTTTTT. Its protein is CASSLGQEAEKLFF.

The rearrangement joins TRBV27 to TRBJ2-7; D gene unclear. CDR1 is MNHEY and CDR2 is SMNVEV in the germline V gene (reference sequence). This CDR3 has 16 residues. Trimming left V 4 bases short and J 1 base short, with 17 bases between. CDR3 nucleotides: TGTGCCAGCAGTTCCCTTGGAGAACCGGAGTCCTACGAGCAGTACTTC. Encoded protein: CASSSLGEPESYEQYF.